The 26 T cell receptor beta chains in this list originate from one sample, sequenced in a study of T cells in tumors after PD-1 blockade (dated by TCRdb to about 2019). The library was produced with the immunoSEQ multiplex PCR assay. TCRdb carries this immuneACCESS record with in-frame sequences only. Its versions omit some clonotypes, under half of them owing to an unresolved V gene in the studies checked, with the rest unexplained. The sample table lists roughly 48,000 clones, 81% of them with a count of one. The top ten hold about 4% of the sample. Interpreted using the paper, the time point label stands for: before anti-PD-1 therapy. The starting material was PBMCs, obtained before anti-PD-1 treatment. The receptors here all came from a human donor with basal cell carcinoma.

The rearrangement uses TRBV7-9 and TRBJ1-4; 8 positions agree with TRBD1. The CDR3 loop spans 15 amino acids. CDR1 and CDR2 from the germline V gene are SEHNR and FQNEAQ (reference sequence). The junction had 6 bases not matched to a gene; V was cut back by 5 bases and J by 4 bases. The CDR3 region has the DNA TGTGCCAGCAGCCTCGGGACAGGACTTAATGAAAAACTGTTTTTT. This encodes CASSLGTGLNEKLFF.

The gene calls are TRBV3-1 (or the pseudogene TRBV3-2) and TRBJ1-2, with no clear D. With 5 bases removed from V and 5 bases from J, the gap between germline ends came to 6 bases. Germline V gives CDR1 LGHDT, CDR2 YNNKEL (reference sequence). The CDR3 has 11 residues. The CDR3 loop reads CASSFSYGYTF. CDR3 nucleotide sequence: TGTGCCAGCAGCTTTTCTTATGGCTACACCTTC.

The gene calls are TRBV7-9 and TRBJ2-7; D is uncertain. The CDR3 loop spans 12 amino acids. The V end was cut by 2 bases, the J end by 4 bases, with 6 bases between. CDR1 is SEHNR, CDR2 FQNEAQ, per germline (reference sequence). The CDR3 loop is CASSLSQYEQYF. CDR3 DNA sequence: TGTGCCAGCAGCTTAAGTCAGTACGAGCAGTACTTC.

The chain couples TRBV7-2 to TRBJ1-4; maybe TRBD1 (5 bases). CDR1 and CDR2 (germline): SGHTA, FQGNSA. The CDR3 has 15 amino acids. The V end was cut by 0 bases, the J end by 6 bases, with 11 bases between. The CDR3 here is CASSLAPGPYEKLFF. The CDR3 coding sequence is TGTGCCAGCAGCTTAGCCCCAGGGCCTTATGAAAAACTGTTTTTT.

This chain's CDR3 is CASSIDGVAQHF. CDR3 nucleotide sequence: TGTGCCAGTAGTATAGATGGGGTGGCCCAGCATTTT. The V and J genes are TRBV19 and TRBJ1-5; D call uncertain. Germline CDR1 is LNHDA and CDR2 is SQIVND (reference sequence). CDR3 length: 12 amino acids. The ends were cut back, 0 bases at V and 11 bases at J, with 8 bases in the middle.

The chain joins TRBV30 to TRBJ2-2, with D tentatively TRBD1 (5 bases). This CDR3 is 16 amino acids long. V was pared by 0 bases and J by 0 bases, with 11 bases between. CDR1 is GTSNPN and CDR2 is SVGIG in the germline V gene (reference sequence). The DNA of the CDR3 is TGTGCCTGGAGTGTACTGAGACAGACGAACACCGGGGAGCTGTTTTTT. Amino acids: CAWSVLRQTNTGELFF.

This chain's CDR3 is CASRNRGRTDTQYF. The DNA for the CDR3 is TGTGCCAGCAGGAACAGGGGGCGCACAGATACGCAGTATTTT. This sequence joins TRBV6-5 and TRBJ2-3; 9 bases agree with TRBD1. This CDR3 region has 14 residues. The ends lost 6 bases at V and 1 base at J; junction bases unmatched: 2. Germline CDR1 is MNHEY and CDR2 is SVGAGI.

The chain is built from TRBV29-1 and TRBJ1-4, with TRBD1 as a possible D gene (6 bases). There are 13 residues in the CDR3. Germline-derived CDR1 and CDR2 are SQVTM and ANQGSEA. V lost 7 bases and J lost 3, with 12 bases in between. CDR3 sequence reads: CSANTGSNEKLFF. CDR3 sequence (DNA): TGCAGCGCTAACACAGGGTCTAATGAAAAACTGTTTTTT.

The chain uses TRBV30 and TRBJ1-1, with no clear D. Looked up from germline, CDR1 is GTSNPN and CDR2 is SVGIG (reference sequence). V shed 0 bases and J shed 1 base, with 6 bases lying between them. This CDR3 region has 13 residues. CDR3 sequence reads: CAWSVRTNTEAFF. CDR3 nucleotide sequence: TGTGCCTGGAGTGTTAGGACGAACACTGAAGCTTTCTTT.

The chain recombines TRBV28 with TRBJ1-1; D possibly corresponds to TRBD1 (5 bases). The V gene lost 5 bases and the J gene lost 1 base, with 14 bases spanning the gap. CDR1 and CDR2 from the germline V gene are MDHEN and SYDVKM. CDR3 length: 15 amino acids. CDR3 sequence: CASSIGGTSNTEAFF. The CDR3 nucleotides are TGTGCCAGCAGTATCGGGGGGACTTCGAACACTGAAGCTTTCTTT.

The chain has TRBV6-5 and TRBJ2-1; D ambiguous. Trimming removed 6 bases at V and 0 bases at J, with 12 bases between. The CDR3 loop spans 15 amino acids. Looked up from germline, CDR1 is MNHEY and CDR2 is SVGAGI. For the CDR3, the DNA is TGTGCCAGCAGCGCCCGACGGACCTCCTACAATGAGCAGTTCTTC. This gives the protein CASSARRTSYNEQFF.

This chain links TRBV18 with TRBJ2-1; D is unresolved. The germline V gene has CDR1 KGHSH and CDR2 LQKENI. The CDR3 has 13 residues. Trimming shortened V by 1 base and J by 4 bases, and 5 bases separated the two germline ends. The CDR3 protein is CASSPQQYNEQFF. CDR3 bases: TGTGCCAGCTCACCACAGCAGTACAATGAGCAGTTCTTC.

This clone was counted once. The chain links TRBV30 to TRBJ2-7; 8 bases are a match to TRBD1. Unmatched junction bases numbered 3, after V lost 5 bases and J lost 3 bases. CDR3 size: 12 residues. Germline CDR1 GTSNPN, CDR2 SVGIG (reference sequence). Written as DNA, the CDR3 is TGTGCCTGGGGCACAGGGGGCTACGAGCAGTACTTC. It codes for CAWGTGGYEQYF.

Here the CDR3 reads CASSVGQGYGYTF. CDR3 DNA: TGTGCCAGCAGCGTAGGGCAGGGCTATGGCTACACCTTC. The gene calls are TRBV9 and TRBJ1-2, with D possibly TRBD1 on 5 matching bases. There are 13 residues in the CDR3. CDR1 and CDR2 from the germline V gene are SGDLS and YYNGEE. V was clipped by 0 bases and J by 4 bases, with 7 bases between them.

This clone was observed a few times. The sample contains more than one DNA sequence encoding this CDR3. The chain has TRBV30 and TRBJ1-3; D gene ambiguous. CDR3 length: 15 residues. Germline values: CDR1 GTSNPN, CDR2 SVGIG (reference sequence). Trimming removed 0 bases at V and 0 bases at J, with 9 bases between. The CDR3 region is CAWSVGGSSGNTIYF. For the CDR3, the DNA is TGTGCCTGGAGTGTAGGCGGGAGCTCTGGAAACACCATATATTTT.

The count of this clone is one. The chain employs TRBV6-5 and TRBJ2-3, with D unresolved. Per the germline V gene, CDR1 is MNHEY and CDR2 is SVGAGI. The CDR3 consists of 12 residues. The ends were cut back, 6 bases at V and 4 bases at J, with 8 bases in the middle. This CDR3 is CASSRKPDTQYF. The CDR3 bases are TGTGCCAGCAGCCGCAAGCCAGATACGCAGTATTTT.

V is TRBV7-2 and J is TRBJ2-2, with 7 nucleotides matching TRBD2. Trimming removed 5 bases from V and 7 bases from J; junction bases left unmatched: 7. The CDR3 is 14 amino acids. Germline CDR1 reads SGHTA; CDR2 reads FQGNSA. CDR3 DNA sequence: TGTGCCAGCAGCCTCCTCTCGGGGGGCGGGGAGCTGTTTTTT. As protein: CASSLLSGGGELFF.

The chain recombines TRBV11-3 with TRBJ2-2, with D possibly TRBD1 on 5 matching bases. Trimming pared 4 bases from V and 0 bases from J, leaving 6 bases between. The CDR3 spans 14 residues. The germline CDR1 and CDR2 sequences are SGHNT and YENEEA. The CDR3 is CASSSGSNTGELFF. CDR3 coding DNA: TGTGCCAGCAGCTCAGGGTCGAACACCGGGGAGCTGTTTTTT.

The gene calls are TRBV27 and TRBJ2-7; perhaps TRBD1 as D (5 bases). Trimming shortened V by 4 bases and J by 2 bases, and 12 bases separated the two germline ends. The CDR3 extends over 14 amino acids. CDR1 is MNHEY, CDR2 SMNVEV, per germline (reference sequence). The chain's CDR3 is CASSSPAGPYEQYF. The CDR3 coding sequence is TGTGCCAGCAGTTCCCCGGCAGGGCCCTACGAGCAGTACTTC.

This chain uses TRBV6-4 with TRBJ2-1; 9 bases fit TRBD2. CDR1 and CDR2 from the germline V gene are MRHNA and SNTAGT. V lost 2 bases to trimming and J lost 1 base; unmatched junction nucleotides: 0. This CDR3 has 15 residues. The CDR3 DNA follows: TGTGCCAGCAGTGACCTAGCGGGATCCTACAATGAGCAGTTCTTC. Residues: CASSDLAGSYNEQFF.

This chain links TRBV19 with TRBJ2-2, with D uncertain. V was clipped by 3 bases and J by 0 bases, with 5 bases between them. Germline V gives CDR1 LNHDA, CDR2 SQIVND (reference sequence). The CDR3 is 14 residues long. The CDR3 sequence: CASSMQANTGELFF. The CDR3 nucleotides are TGTGCCAGTAGTATGCAGGCGAACACCGGGGAGCTGTTTTTT.

The rearrangement links TRBV28 to TRBJ2-6; D gene ambiguous. Trimming removed 6 bases at V and 0 bases at J, with 9 bases between. The CDR3 contains 15 residues. Germline CDR1 MDHEN, CDR2 SYDVKM. The CDR3 DNA reads as TGTGCCAGCAGCCCCCCAATCTCTGGGGCCAACGTCCTGACTTTC. Protein product: CASSPPISGANVLTF.

The V call is TRBV4-1, the J call TRBJ2-7; D remains unclear. Germline V gives CDR1 MGHRA, CDR2 YSYEKL. V was pared by 3 bases and J by 6 bases, with 18 bases between. This CDR3 comprises 15 residues. The CDR3 sequence: CASSQDPGLRVEQYF. DNA for the CDR3: TGCGCCAGCAGCCAGGACCCCGGGTTGAGAGTCGAGCAGTACTTC.

The chain carries TRBV5-4 and TRBJ2-7; 9 nucleotides match TRBD1. The germline V gene encodes CDR1 SGHNT and CDR2 YYREEE (reference sequence). After removal of 4 bases from V and 3 bases from J, the junction contained 11 bases not matched to a gene. The CDR3 has 16 amino acids. CDR3 amino acids: CASSIPTGTGIYEQYF. CDR3 DNA sequence: TGTGCCAGCAGCATTCCTACCGGGACAGGGATCTACGAGCAGTACTTC.

The chain carries TRBV4-1 and TRBJ1-4; D not certain. The germline gives CDR1 MGHRA, CDR2 YSYEKL. CDR3 size: 19 residues. Trimming left V 5 bases short and J 0 bases short, with 22 bases between. CDR3 DNA sequence: TGCGCCAGCAGCTCATTTGCGACTCACTTAGCTTCAACTAATGAAAAACTGTTTTTT. Its protein product is CASSSFATHLASTNEKLFF.

This clone was seen more than once but under ten times. This sequence joins TRBV19 and TRBJ1-5, with a possible D match to TRBD1 (5 bases). Per germline, CDR1 LNHDA and CDR2 SQIVND (reference sequence). This CDR3 is 16 amino acids long. Trimming pared 6 bases from V and 2 bases from J, leaving 17 bases between. DNA of the CDR3: TGTGCCAGTAGGGGTGTTGGGGCAGGTGGCAATCAGCCCCAGCATTTT. It codes for CASRGVGAGGNQPQHF.